These T cell receptor beta chains were read from a single sample in a study of shared clonotypes between healthy human individuals. Some clones are missing from TCRdb's copy, which holds only in-frame ones; the method was immunoSEQ multiplex PCR. This table holds some 1,900,000 clones, about 95% found once. The sequenced sample was naive CD8+ T cells sorted from blood. Receptors were obtained from a man between 18 and 29 years old in good health. Each CDR3 is given with its conserved first and last residue. The order of the fields is clone size, J gene, D gene, V gene, CDR3 DNA, CDR3 protein. A D gene is named only where the DNA matches it firmly. Rows give clone size only sometimes, using once, few, many, or a class for an expanded clone.

abundance: .; j_gene: TRBJ2-7; d_gene: TRBD1; v_gene: TRBV15; CDR3nt: TGTGCCACCAGCAGACCCGGGACAGGGGTCAACTACGAGCAGTACTTC; CDR3aa: CATSRPGTGVNYEQYF
abundance: .; j_gene: TRBJ1-5; d_gene: .; v_gene: TRBV30; CDR3nt: TGTGCCTGGAGGTCGAGAGGCAATCAGCCCCAGCATTTT; CDR3aa: CAWRSRGNQPQHF
abundance: .; j_gene: TRBJ2-2; d_gene: TRBD2; v_gene: TRBV9; CDR3nt: TGTGCCAGCTCTTTGACTAGCGGGAAGGCCGGGGAGCTGTTTTTT; CDR3aa: CASSLTSGKAGELFF
abundance: .; j_gene: TRBJ2-7; d_gene: .; v_gene: TRBV7-9; CDR3nt: TGTGCCAGCAGCTTAGCGCTAGTGGGAGTTTCCCACGAGCAGTACTTC; CDR3aa: CASSLALVGVSHEQYF
abundance: .; j_gene: TRBJ1-2; d_gene: .; v_gene: TRBV27; CDR3nt: TGTGCCAGCAGTTTCGGAGGGAACTATGGCTACACCTTC; CDR3aa: CASSFGGNYGYTF
abundance: .; j_gene: TRBJ2-1; d_gene: .; v_gene: TRBV7-6; CDR3nt: TGTGCCAGCAGCTTAGCAGCGGGTGAGCAGTTCTTC; CDR3aa: CASSLAAGEQFF
abundance: once; j_gene: TRBJ1-3; d_gene: .; v_gene: TRBV19; CDR3nt: TGTGCCAGTAGACTCGCCAGCCCCTCTGGAAACACCATATATTTT; CDR3aa: CASRLASPSGNTIYF
abundance: .; j_gene: TRBJ1-5; d_gene: .; v_gene: TRBV7-9; CDR3nt: TGTGCCAGCAGCTTAGCGGACGGTTCTCAGCCCCAGCATTTT; CDR3aa: CASSLADGSQPQHF
abundance: .; j_gene: TRBJ2-3; d_gene: TRBD1; v_gene: TRBV25-1; CDR3nt: TGTGCCAGCAGTGAACCCACGGGACAGGGGACAGATACGCAGTATTTT; CDR3aa: CASSEPTGQGTDTQYF
abundance: .; j_gene: TRBJ2-5; d_gene: .; v_gene: TRBV10-1; CDR3nt: TGCGCCAGCAGTGACGGGACTACCCAGTACTTC; CDR3aa: CASSDGTTQYF
abundance: .; j_gene: TRBJ2-3; d_gene: TRBD2; v_gene: TRBV6-1; CDR3nt: TGTGCCAGCAGTGAAGTCGGCGGAAGCGGGGGGACTAGCACAGATACGCAGTATTTT; CDR3aa: CASSEVGGSGGTSTDTQYF
abundance: .; j_gene: TRBJ2-5; d_gene: .; v_gene: TRBV7-8; CDR3nt: TGTGCCAGCAGCTTAGAAGTCGGGGTCGGAGGTACCCAGTACTTC; CDR3aa: CASSLEVGVGGTQYF
abundance: .; j_gene: TRBJ2-5; d_gene: TRBD1; v_gene: TRBV19; CDR3nt: TGTGCCAGTAGTCCGGGACAGTGGGAGACCCAGTACTTC; CDR3aa: CASSPGQWETQYF
abundance: .; j_gene: TRBJ2-3; d_gene: .; v_gene: TRBV15; CDR3nt: TGTGCCACCAGCCCTGACACGAGCACAGATACGCAGTATTTT; CDR3aa: CATSPDTSTDTQYF
abundance: .; j_gene: TRBJ2-7; d_gene: .; v_gene: TRBV9; CDR3nt: TGTGCCAGCAGCTCCCACTCCTACGAGCAGTACTTC; CDR3aa: CASSSHSYEQYF
abundance: few; j_gene: TRBJ1-2; d_gene: .; v_gene: TRBV2; CDR3nt: TGTGCCAGCATACCCCACGTCAAGGCGGGCGACTATGGCTACACCTTC; CDR3aa: CASIPHVKAGDYGYTF
abundance: .; j_gene: TRBJ2-1; d_gene: TRBD1; v_gene: TRBV5-1; CDR3nt: TGCGCCAGCACGGGCCGGGACAGGGCCTACAATGAGCAGTTCTTC; CDR3aa: CASTGRDRAYNEQFF
abundance: .; j_gene: TRBJ2-7; d_gene: TRBD2; v_gene: TRBV28; CDR3nt: TGTGCCAGCAGTTTAAGTCGGTCTAGCGGGGGTACCTACGAGCAGTACTTC; CDR3aa: CASSLSRSSGGTYEQYF
abundance: .; j_gene: TRBJ2-7; d_gene: TRBD1; v_gene: TRBV6-1; CDR3nt: TGTGCCAGCAGTGAATTTCGGACAGGCTCCTACGAGCAGTACTTC; CDR3aa: CASSEFRTGSYEQYF
abundance: .; j_gene: TRBJ2-7; d_gene: .; v_gene: TRBV9; CDR3nt: TGTGCCAGCAGCCCCGGAGGGGGGGACGAGCAGTACTTC; CDR3aa: CASSPGGGDEQYF
abundance: .; j_gene: TRBJ2-7; d_gene: TRBD1; v_gene: TRBV7-8; CDR3nt: TGTGCCAGCAGCCGACACCGGGACAGGACCTACGAGCAGTACTTC; CDR3aa: CASSRHRDRTYEQYF
abundance: .; j_gene: TRBJ1-6; d_gene: .; v_gene: TRBV2; CDR3nt: TGTGCCAGCAGGGCGGTGCCCTATAATTCACCCCTCCACTTT; CDR3aa: CASRAVPYNSPLHF
abundance: .; j_gene: TRBJ2-7; d_gene: TRBD2; v_gene: TRBV4-1; CDR3nt: TGCGCCAGCAGCCCCAGACTAGCGGGGCCCAGCTCCTACGAGCAGTACTTC; CDR3aa: CASSPRLAGPSSYEQYF
abundance: .; j_gene: TRBJ1-2; d_gene: TRBD1; v_gene: TRBV29-1; CDR3nt: TGCAGCGTTGATAGGCAGGGGGACGGCTACACCTTC; CDR3aa: CSVDRQGDGYTF
abundance: .; j_gene: TRBJ2-1; d_gene: TRBD2; v_gene: TRBV9; CDR3nt: TGTGCCAGCAGCGTAGGTCGAAAAGGGACTAGCGATAGATATTATGAGCAGTTCTTC; CDR3aa: CASSVGRKGTSDRYYEQFF
abundance: .; j_gene: TRBJ2-2; d_gene: TRBD2; v_gene: TRBV5-1; CDR3nt: TGCGCCAGCAGCCCCCTTAGCGGGAGAAGCTCCGGGGAGCTGTTTTTT; CDR3aa: CASSPLSGRSSGELFF
abundance: .; j_gene: TRBJ2-7; d_gene: TRBD1; v_gene: TRBV15; CDR3nt: TGTGCCACCAGCACTGACAGGGCCTACGAGCAGTACTTC; CDR3aa: CATSTDRAYEQYF
abundance: .; j_gene: TRBJ2-1; d_gene: .; v_gene: TRBV5-5; CDR3nt: TGTGCCAGCAGCTTTGGGGCTAGCGCCTACAATGAGCAGTTCTTC; CDR3aa: CASSFGASAYNEQFF
abundance: .; j_gene: TRBJ2-7; d_gene: TRBD2; v_gene: TRBV30; CDR3nt: TGTGCCTGGATCCAGCTAGCGGGAGTAGGGCCGGTCGAGCAGTACTTC; CDR3aa: CAWIQLAGVGPVEQYF
abundance: .; j_gene: TRBJ1-3; d_gene: .; v_gene: TRBV7-9; CDR3nt: TGTGCCAGCCTACAGGGATTATATGGAAACACCATATATTTT; CDR3aa: CASLQGLYGNTIYF
abundance: .; j_gene: TRBJ2-2; d_gene: TRBD1; v_gene: TRBV6-1; CDR3nt: TGTGCCAGCAGTGGGACAGGGGTTACCGGGGAGCTGTTTTTT; CDR3aa: CASSGTGVTGELFF
abundance: .; j_gene: TRBJ2-1; d_gene: .; v_gene: TRBV5-6; CDR3nt: TGTGCCAGCAGCTTGGATGGCGGTTCCAGCTCCTACAATGAGCAGTTCTTC; CDR3aa: CASSLDGGSSSYNEQFF
abundance: .; j_gene: TRBJ2-7; d_gene: .; v_gene: TRBV4-1; CDR3nt: TGCGCCAGCAGCCAGACAGCATCCTACGAGCAGTACTTC; CDR3aa: CASSQTASYEQYF
abundance: few; j_gene: TRBJ1-6; d_gene: .; v_gene: TRBV6-1; CDR3nt: TGTGCCAGCAGTGAATACCAGACGACTAGCTATAATTCACCCCTCCACTTT; CDR3aa: CASSEYQTTSYNSPLHF
abundance: once; j_gene: TRBJ2-3; d_gene: .; v_gene: TRBV19; CDR3nt: TGTGCCAGTATGGAAAGCGGCCCTAGCACAGATACGCAGTATTTT; CDR3aa: CASMESGPSTDTQYF
abundance: .; j_gene: TRBJ2-2; d_gene: .; v_gene: TRBV9; CDR3nt: TGTGCCAGCAGTTTGGGCGGGAACACCGGGGAGCTGTTTTTT; CDR3aa: CASSLGGNTGELFF
abundance: .; j_gene: TRBJ2-7; d_gene: .; v_gene: TRBV5-8; CDR3nt: TGTGCCAGCAGCTTTTACCGGAGCTCCTACGAGCAGTACTTC; CDR3aa: CASSFYRSSYEQYF
abundance: .; j_gene: TRBJ2-2; d_gene: .; v_gene: TRBV14; CDR3nt: TGTGCCAGCAGCCATAACACCGGGGAGCTGTTTTTT; CDR3aa: CASSHNTGELFF
abundance: .; j_gene: TRBJ2-7; d_gene: .; v_gene: TRBV30; CDR3nt: TGTGCCTGGAGTTCGGTGGGACAAGGCTACGAGCAGTACTTC; CDR3aa: CAWSSVGQGYEQYF
abundance: once; j_gene: TRBJ1-4; d_gene: .; v_gene: TRBV7-9; CDR3nt: TGTGCCAGCAGCCGAGGAGTGCCAACTAATGAAAAACTGTTTTTT; CDR3aa: CASSRGVPTNEKLFF
abundance: .; j_gene: TRBJ2-6; d_gene: TRBD2; v_gene: TRBV27; CDR3nt: TGTGCCAGCGGTACGCAGGTTAGCGGGAGTCTTAGTGCTGGGGCCAACGTCCTGACTTTC; CDR3aa: CASGTQVSGSLSAGANVLTF
abundance: once; j_gene: TRBJ2-7; d_gene: .; v_gene: TRBV13; CDR3nt: TGTGCCAGCAGCTACCGGGACTCACCCTCCTACGAGCAGTACTTC; CDR3aa: CASSYRDSPSYEQYF
abundance: .; j_gene: TRBJ2-5; d_gene: .; v_gene: TRBV4-1; CDR3nt: TGCGCCAGCAGCCAAGATGAAGGGGGACAAGAGACCCAGTACTTC; CDR3aa: CASSQDEGGQETQYF
abundance: once; j_gene: TRBJ2-2; d_gene: .; v_gene: TRBV4-1; CDR3nt: TGCGCCAGCAGCCCGGGCTCTTTGGGCGGGGAGCTGTTTTTT; CDR3aa: CASSPGSLGGELFF
abundance: .; j_gene: TRBJ2-7; d_gene: TRBD2; v_gene: TRBV9; CDR3nt: TGTGCCAGCAGCGCTAGCGGGACAACCTACGAGCAGTACTTC; CDR3aa: CASSASGTTYEQYF
abundance: .; j_gene: TRBJ2-1; d_gene: .; v_gene: TRBV11-2; CDR3nt: TGTGCCAGCAGCTTAGAACTCCCCTCCTACAATGAGCAGTTCTTC; CDR3aa: CASSLELPSYNEQFF
abundance: .; j_gene: TRBJ2-7; d_gene: TRBD2; v_gene: TRBV19; CDR3nt: TGTGCCAGTAGTGTAGCGGGGGCCTACGAGCAGTACTTC; CDR3aa: CASSVAGAYEQYF
abundance: many; j_gene: TRBJ2-5; d_gene: TRBD2; v_gene: TRBV9; CDR3nt: TGTGCCAGCAGCGTAGTCGACGGGGGGGCGCTAAGTGAGACCCAGTACTTC; CDR3aa: CASSVVDGGALSETQYF
abundance: .; j_gene: TRBJ2-1; d_gene: TRBD2; v_gene: TRBV2; CDR3nt: TGTGCCAGCCTCGCTAGCGGGAGGGCCAATTACAATGAGCAGTTCTTC; CDR3aa: CASLASGRANYNEQFF
abundance: .; j_gene: TRBJ2-7; d_gene: TRBD2; v_gene: TRBV27; CDR3nt: TGTGCCAGCAGTCCCGGGACTAGCGGGAGCTACGAGCAGTACTTC; CDR3aa: CASSPGTSGSYEQYF
abundance: .; j_gene: TRBJ2-7; d_gene: .; v_gene: TRBV4-1; CDR3nt: TGCGCCAGCAGCCCGACGGAGACGGGCGAGCAGTACTTC; CDR3aa: CASSPTETGEQYF
abundance: .; j_gene: TRBJ1-5; d_gene: .; v_gene: TRBV28; CDR3nt: TGTGCCAGCAGTTTCGAGGACAGACCGAGGAATCAGCCCCAGCATTTT; CDR3aa: CASSFEDRPRNQPQHF
abundance: .; j_gene: TRBJ1-2; d_gene: TRBD1; v_gene: TRBV9; CDR3nt: TGTGCCAGCAGCGCGGGAACAGGGGGTTATGGCTACACCTTC; CDR3aa: CASSAGTGGYGYTF
abundance: .; j_gene: TRBJ1-2; d_gene: .; v_gene: TRBV27; CDR3nt: TGTGCCAGCAGTTTATTTGCCGGCGACTATGGCTACACCTTC; CDR3aa: CASSLFAGDYGYTF